The rows below give T cell receptor beta chains drawn from one sample of a study of T cell responses to AZD1222 COVID-19 vaccine. Sequencing used immunoSEQ multiplex PCR; TCRdb keeps in-frame clones, though not all of them. The sample has over 65,000 clones; roughly nine tenths are singletons. The specimen was peripheral blood, collected on day 0 of AZD1222 vaccination. The source is an adult in good health. The CDR3 runs from the conserved cysteine through the conserved F or W. Fields, in order: J gene, clone size, V gene, D gene, CDR3 DNA, CDR3 protein. The D gene is left open where the match is weak. Size is stated for part of the rows, as once, few or many counts, or as a class when the clone is expanded.

TRBJ2-2	-	TRBV9	TRBD2	TGTGCCAGCAGCGTAGCTACCCTTGGCGGGAGAGGGACCGGGGAGCTGTTTTTT	CASSVATLGGRGTGELFF
TRBJ1-2	-	TRBV30	-	TGTGCCTGGAGTAATCCGGGGCCGTATGGCTACACCTTC	CAWSNPGPYGYTF
TRBJ2-6	-	TRBV5-1	-	TGCGCCAGCACCACCTCTGGGGCCAACGTCCTGACTTTC	CASTTSGANVLTF
TRBJ1-2	-	TRBV10-3	-	TGTGCCATCAGTGAGTCGACTTCTGGCTACACCTTC	CAISESTSGYTF
TRBJ1-2	-	TRBV6-5	-	TGTGCCAGCAGTTACCCTAGGGGGACCGGCTACACCTTC	CASSYPRGTGYTF
TRBJ1-1	-	TRBV19	-	TGTGCCAGTAGTTCTAGGGCCACGAACACTGAAGCTTTCTTT	CASSSRATNTEAFF
TRBJ1-1	-	TRBV19	-	TGTGCCAGTAGTATAGGGGGCGCAGGGAAAAGCGAAGCTTTCTTT	CASSIGGAGKSEAFF
TRBJ1-5	-	TRBV7-2	-	TGTGCCAGCAGCTTAGAGGGACTCAACAATCAGCCCCAGCATTTT	CASSLEGLNNQPQHF
TRBJ2-7	-	TRBV7-8	TRBD1	TGTGCCAGCAGCTCGCCGGGACAGGGGGCCTACGAGCAGTACTTC	CASSSPGQGAYEQYF
TRBJ1-5	-	TRBV18	TRBD1	TGTGCCAGCTCACCGGACAGGGTTAGCAATCAGCCCCAGCATTTT	CASSPDRVSNQPQHF
TRBJ1-2	-	TRBV27	TRBD1	TGTGCCAGCAGACGTCAACAGGGGGGCAATAACTATGGCTACACCTTC	CASRRQQGGNNYGYTF
TRBJ2-1	-	TRBV7-2	TRBD2	TGTGCCAGCAGCTCGCTAGCGGGGGGGACCTACAATGAGCAGTTCTTC	CASSSLAGGTYNEQFF
TRBJ2-3	-	TRBV19	-	TGTGCCAGTAGTATCCAGGGTTTAGCGGATACGCAGTATTTT	CASSIQGLADTQYF
TRBJ1-2	-	TRBV27	TRBD1	TGTGCCAGCAGGACAGGGGCCTCTCTTCGGAACTATGGCTACACCTTC	CASRTGASLRNYGYTF
TRBJ1-5	-	TRBV28	-	TGTGCCAGCAGTTTACCGCCCCATAGCGGGCCTAATCAGCCCCAGCATTTT	CASSLPPHSGPNQPQHF
TRBJ1-4	-	TRBV10-3	-	TGTGCCATCAGTGAAGGTGGGGGGCAGGGAATTGAAAAACTGTTTTTT	CAISEGGGQGIEKLFF
TRBJ2-1	-	TRBV5-5	TRBD2	TGTGCCAGCAGCATTGGGACTAGCGGCTACAATGAGCAGTTCTTC	CASSIGTSGYNEQFF
TRBJ1-4	-	TRBV21-1	-	TGTGCCAGCAGCAAATACAGAGGGGTAGGCGAAAAACTGTTTTTT	CASSKYRGVGEKLFF
TRBJ1-6	few	TRBV2	TRBD1	TGTGCCAGCAAACAGGGGGCGAATAATTCACCCCTCCACTTT	CASKQGANNSPLHF
TRBJ2-5	-	TRBV6-2/TRBV6-3	-	TGTGCCAGCAGCCACCCGCAGGGCCTTGGCATGGAGACCCAGTACTTC	CASSHPQGLGMETQYF
TRBJ2-3	-	TRBV19	-	TGTGCCAGTAGCGAACAGGGCACAGATACGCAGTATTTT	CASSEQGTDTQYF
TRBJ1-2	-	TRBV7-8	TRBD1	TGTGCCAGCAGCTTAGGAGCGCGACAGGGGTTTTATGGCTACACCTTC	CASSLGARQGFYGYTF
TRBJ2-4	-	TRBV5-1	TRBD2	TGCGCCAGCAGCGTAGGGACGGGAGGAAACATTCAGTACTTC	CASSVGTGGNIQYF
TRBJ1-1	-	TRBV19	-	TGTGCCAGTAGTACCGGGGGCGCAGGGACTGAAGCTTTCTTT	CASSTGGAGTEAFF
TRBJ2-1	-	TRBV27	-	TGTGCCAGCAGTTTATCCAGGCATGAGCAGTTCTTC	CASSLSRHEQFF
TRBJ1-1	-	TRBV15	-	TGTGCCACCAGCGTAGGGAACACTGAAGCTTTCTTT	CATSVGNTEAFF
TRBJ2-1	-	TRBV7-8	TRBD2	TGTGCCAGCAGCCTGGAGCGGGGGGTAGGGTACAATGAGCAGTTCTTC	CASSLERGVGYNEQFF
TRBJ2-7	once	TRBV29-1	-	TGCAGCGTCGGGGGCGGGACAAGTTACGAGCAGTACTTC	CSVGGGTSYEQYF
TRBJ2-4	-	TRBV27	-	TGTGCCAGCAGCCCCCAGGGAAGGGGGACCAAAAACATTCAGTACTTC	CASSPQGRGTKNIQYF
TRBJ2-7	-	TRBV10-3	-	TGTGCCATCAGTTGGGAGTCAGTCTACGAGCAGTACTTC	CAISWESVYEQYF
TRBJ1-5	-	TRBV4-3	-	TGCGCCAGCAGGCAAGCCACAGTTGGCAATCAGCCCCAGCATTTT	CASRQATVGNQPQHF
TRBJ1-2	-	TRBV2	-	TGTGCCAGCAGTGGCCAGGGCGCTTCGAACTATGGCTACACCTTC	CASSGQGASNYGYTF
TRBJ2-7	-	TRBV7-2	TRBD2	TGTGCCAGCAGCTTAGTGTCGGGAGGGGCGTACGAGCAGTACTTC	CASSLVSGGAYEQYF
TRBJ1-5	-	TRBV28	TRBD1	TGTGCCAGCAGTCGACGACAGGGGAATGGGCAGCCCCAGCATTTT	CASSRRQGNGQPQHF
TRBJ1-5	-	TRBV21-1	-	TGTGCCAGCAGCAAATTCAACAGGGCTAATCAGCCCCAGCATTTT	CASSKFNRANQPQHF
TRBJ2-7	-	TRBV4-2	TRBD2	TGTGCCAGCAGCAAAGGGGAGGGACTAGCGGGAGCCTACGAGCAGTACTTC	CASSKGEGLAGAYEQYF
TRBJ2-1	few	TRBV19	-	TGTGCCACCCAAGGGGGGAGCGGGTGGATGGAGCAGTTCTTC	CATQGGSGWMEQFF
TRBJ2-7	once	TRBV6-6	-	TGTGCCAGCAGTAAAGGGACTTTTTCCTACGAGCAGTACTTC	CASSKGTFSYEQYF
TRBJ2-7	-	TRBV6-2/TRBV6-3	TRBD1	TGTGCCAGCAGTCCAATCAGGGGGCTCTCCTCCTACGAGCAGTACTTC	CASSPIRGLSSYEQYF
TRBJ2-3	once	TRBV11-3	TRBD1	TGTGCCAGCAGCTTATCGACAGGGTGGAACACAGATACGCAGTATTTT	CASSLSTGWNTDTQYF
TRBJ1-1	-	TRBV5-1	TRBD1	TGCGCCAGCAGCGCCGGACAGGGGGTGAACACTGAAGCTTTCTTT	CASSAGQGVNTEAFF
TRBJ2-5	-	TRBV10-1	TRBD2	TGCGCCAGCAGTGGGATTAGCGGGGGCCCCGGGAAGACCCAGTACTTC	CASSGISGGPGKTQYF
TRBJ2-1	-	TRBV10-2	-	TGCGCCAGCAGAAAGACTAGTCATGAGCAGTTCTTC	CASRKTSHEQFF
TRBJ1-5	-	TRBV6-5	-	TGTGCCATCAAGACAGGTACCTTTGGTCAGCCCCAGCATTTT	CAIKTGTFGQPQHF
TRBJ1-6	-	TRBV14	-	TGTGCCAGCAGCCTATACCAGGGATATAATTCACCCCTCCACTTT	CASSLYQGYNSPLHF
TRBJ1-2	-	TRBV28	-	TGTGCCAGCGGCCCCCCGGCCCTCTATGGCTACACCTTC	CASGPPALYGYTF
TRBJ1-1	once	TRBV6-5	-	TGTGCCAGCAGCCGTACCGTGAACACTGAAGCTTTCTTT	CASSRTVNTEAFF
TRBJ2-7	-	TRBV7-9	-	TGTGCCAGCAGCAATCCAGGGGTAGGCTACGAGCAGTACTTC	CASSNPGVGYEQYF
TRBJ2-7	-	TRBV6-5	TRBD2	TGTGCCAGTGGGACTAGCGGGGGGGCCGACGAGCAGTACTTC	CASGTSGGADEQYF
TRBJ1-6	once	TRBV27	TRBD1	TGTGCCAGCAGTCCGACAGGGGGCTATAATTCACCCCTCCACTTT	CASSPTGGYNSPLHF
TRBJ2-3	-	TRBV28	TRBD1	TGTGCCAGCACCCGGACAGGGGGCGTCTTTAATACGCAGTATTTT	CASTRTGGVFNTQYF
TRBJ2-2	-	TRBV29-1	-	TGCAGCGTTGACGGGAGAAACACCGGGGAGCTGTTTTTT	CSVDGRNTGELFF
TRBJ2-3	once	TRBV6-5	-	TGTGCCAGCAGTTTTGACAGACTCAACACAGATACGCAGTATTTT	CASSFDRLNTDTQYF
TRBJ2-5	-	TRBV28	-	TGTGCCAGCAGTCTGCCCTCGTACCAAGAGACCCAGTACTTC	CASSLPSYQETQYF
TRBJ1-6	-	TRBV7-8	-	TGTGCCAGCAGTCGGAGAAGGGATTCACCCCTCCACTTT	CASSRRRDSPLHF